The 19 T cell receptor beta chains listed next were all sequenced from one sample in a study of control samples from healthy donors and cancer patients. The assay was immunoSEQ multiplex PCR, and TCRdb's table has in-frame clones only and misses some. The sample holds 100,000 to 150,000 clones, about nine tenths seen once. The sample comprised blood. These receptors were taken from a middle-aged man in good health.

In regard to this clone: At one boundary the junction diverges from the germline segment, which might be a read error. The chain couples TRBV5-1 to TRBJ1-4, with unresolved D. Germline assignment: CDR1 SGHRS and CDR2 YFSETQ. This CDR3 comprises 15 residues. DNA for the CDR3: TGCGCCAGCAGCTTGCTAGGCGCTGATAATGAGAAACTGTTTTTT. Amino acids: CASSLLGADNEKLFF.

The genes are TRBV28 and TRBJ1-1; maybe TRBD1 (6 bases). Between the trimmed V and J ends, which lost 4 bases and 7 bases, there was a span of 16 bases. The CDR3 runs to 14 residues. Germline V gene data show CDR1 as MDHEN and CDR2 as SYDVKM. The CDR3 sequence is CASSSIRQAREAFF. Here the CDR3 DNA reads TGTGCCAGCAGTTCCATCCGACAGGCTCGTGAAGCTTTCTTT. Full variable domain (missing parts from reference TRBV28 and TRBJ1-1): DVKVTQSSRYLVKRTGEKVFLECVQDMDHENMFWYRQDPGLGLRLIYFSYDVKMKEKGDIPEGYSVSREKKERFSLILESASTNQTSMYLCASSSIRQAREAFFGQGTRLTVV.

The chain couples TRBV6-8 to TRBJ1-6, with D unclear. Trimming stripped 5 bases from V and 16 bases from J, with 27 bases between. The CDR3 is 16 residues long. Germline CDR1 reads MNHGY; CDR2 reads SAAAGT. CDR3 in DNA: TGTGCCAGCAGTGACACTTTCCGGTTGAACATATTCACACTCCACTTT. Amino acid sequence: CASSDTFRLNIFTLHF.

The V and J genes are TRBV7-3 and TRBJ1-2, with 9 nucleotides matching TRBD1. The CDR3 is made up of 14 amino acids. V gave up 5 bases and J gave up 5 bases; unmatched junction bases: 6. Germline V lookup: CDR1 SGHTA, CDR2 FQGTGA. DNA for the CDR3: TGTGCCAGCAGCCCGGGACAGGGCGGATATGGCTACACCTTC. Translated, it gives CASSPGQGGYGYTF. The whole variable domain, remainder taken from reference TRBV7-3 and TRBJ1-2, is GAGVSQTPSNKVTEKGKYVELRCDPISGHTALYWYRQSLGQGPEFLIYFQGTGAADDSGLPNDRFFAVRPEGSVSTLKIQRTERGDSAVYLCASSPGQGGYGYTFGSGTRLTVV.

This clone was counted between two and nine times. This specimen includes other DNA sequences encoding the same CDR3. The chain uses TRBV12-5 and TRBJ1-1; weak D call: TRBD1 (6 bases). The CDR3 covers 13 residues. The germline V and J ends were trimmed by 1 base and 4 bases, with 7 bases remaining between them. Germline values: CDR1 LGHNT, CDR2 FRNRAP. The CDR3 loop reads CASGLEGGTEAFF. The DNA for the CDR3 is TGTGCTAGTGGTTTGGAGGGGGGCACTGAAGCTTTCTTT.

The chain employs TRBV12-3 or TRBV12-4 and TRBJ2-5, with D hard to call. CDR3 length: 13 residues. V was pared by 3 bases and J by 4 bases, with 9 bases between. The CDR3 is CASSFGLVETQYF. DNA of the CDR3: TGTGCCAGCAGTTTCGGTCTAGTAGAGACCCAGTACTTC.

The rearrangement joins TRBV6-1 to TRBJ2-1, with D possibly TRBD1 on 6 matching bases. The length of the CDR3 is 15 residues. Germline V gene data show CDR1 as MNHNS and CDR2 as SASEGT. The germline V and J ends were trimmed by 2 bases and 9 bases, with 17 bases remaining between them. CDR3 amino acids: CASSENPKTGFEQFF. The DNA of the CDR3 is TGTGCCAGCAGTGAAAACCCAAAGACAGGCTTTGAGCAGTTCTTC.

This clone was recorded once. This chain uses TRBV6-2 or TRBV6-3 with TRBJ2-5; possibly TRBD1 for D (6 bases). Germline V lookup: CDR1 MNHEY, CDR2 SVGEGT. The CDR3 has 13 amino acids. V was pared by 4 bases and J by 3 bases, with 9 bases between. In DNA form, the CDR3 reads TGTGCCAGCAGTTCAGCAGGGGAAGAGACCCAGTACTTC. Its translation: CASSSAGEETQYF.

The chain uses TRBV2 and TRBJ2-5; tentatively, D is TRBD2 (6 bases). The CDR3 is 14 residues long. Germline CDR1 and CDR2: SNHLY and FYNNEI. V was trimmed by 2 bases and J by 7 bases, leaving 14 bases between them. The CDR3 DNA reads TGTGCCAGCAGTGAAAACCCTGCTAGCGCGACCCAGTACTTC. It specifies CASSENPASATQYF.

In this sample, this clone turned up many times. The rearrangement links TRBV28 to TRBJ1-2, with TRBD1 matching over 8 bases. With V trimmed by 8 bases and J by 6 bases, 20 bases remained unmatched. This CDR3 has 17 residues. Germline lookup yields CDR1 MDHEN and CDR2 SYDVKM. The CDR3 is CASLRGLFRLTRDGYTF. The CDR3 DNA follows: TGTGCCAGCCTCAGGGGGCTGTTTAGATTGACGCGGGATGGCTACACCTTC.

The chain recombines TRBV5-1 with TRBJ1-2, with TRBD1 matching over 7 bases. The junction had 7 bases not matched to a gene; V was cut back by 3 bases and J by 8 bases. The CDR3 is 13 amino acids. Germline lookup yields CDR1 SGHRS and CDR2 YFSETQ. The CDR3 protein is CASSWDSGKGYTF. CDR3 sequence (DNA): TGCGCCAGCAGCTGGGACAGCGGAAAGGGCTACACCTTC.

This chain links TRBV2 with TRBJ2-1; D unclear. The CDR3 loop spans 13 amino acids. From germline, CDR1 is SNHLY and CDR2 FYNNEI. Trimming left V 3 bases short and J 15 bases short, with 18 bases between. The CDR3 is CASSDGRPVVLFF. In DNA, the CDR3 is TGTGCCAGCAGTGACGGCAGGCCGGTAGTCTTGTTCTTC.

V usage is TRBV7-9 and J usage is TRBJ2-2; 8 bases are a match to TRBD2. The CDR3 is 18 amino acids. The ends lost 5 bases at V and 7 bases at J; junction bases unmatched: 18. From germline, CDR1 is SEHNR and CDR2 FQNEAQ (reference sequence). As DNA, the CDR3 is TGTGCCAGCAGCCCTAGGGGATCAGGACTAGCCTTCAGCGGGGAGCTGTTTTTT. Translated, it gives CASSPRGSGLAFSGELFF.

The rearrangement uses TRBV18 and TRBJ2-1, with D uncertain. The V and J ends lost 5 bases and 11 bases respectively, with 10 bases between them. The germline V gene encodes CDR1 KGHSH and CDR2 LQKENI. This CDR3 has 11 residues. CDR3 sequence (DNA): TGTGCCAGCTCATCTAGGTATAAGCAGTTCTTC. It codes for CASSSRYKQFF.

This chain uses TRBV5-6 with TRBJ1-6, with D tentatively TRBD1 (5 bases). The germline V and J ends were trimmed by 0 bases and 10 bases, with 20 bases remaining between them. The CDR3 contains 17 residues. Germline values: CDR1 SGHDT, CDR2 YYEEEE. CDR3 protein: CASSLALDTVKGSPLHF. CDR3 nucleotides: TGTGCCAGCAGCTTGGCCCTGGACACGGTGAAAGGATCACCCCTCCACTTT.

The chain couples TRBV5-1 to TRBJ1-4; D remains unclear. V lost 0 bases, J lost 7 bases, and 10 bases lay in between. The germline V gene has CDR1 SGHRS and CDR2 YFSETQ. The CDR3 sequence is 14 residues long. The CDR3 DNA sequence: TGCGCCAGCAGCTTGGCCGGGATTAGTGAAAAACTGTTTTTT. This translates into CASSLAGISEKLFF.

This rearrangement joins TRBV11-1 to TRBJ2-7; TRBD2 agrees at 10 bases. The CDR3 has 15 amino acids. The V segment lost 7 bases and the J segment 0 bases; nucleotides outside the gene matches: 6. Germline V gives CDR1 SGHAT, CDR2 FQDESV (reference sequence). The CDR3 DNA follows: TGTGCCAGCAAGGCTAGCGGGGGACACTCCTACGAGCAGTACTTC. Protein product: CASKASGGHSYEQYF.

The rearrangement uses TRBV27 and TRBJ1-1; D uncertain. Trimming removed 1 base at V and 3 bases at J, with 9 bases between. The CDR3 has 14 amino acids. The germline gives CDR1 MNHEY, CDR2 SMNVEV (reference sequence). CDR3: CASSLWVGDTEAFF. Written as DNA, the CDR3 is TGTGCCAGCAGTTTATGGGTTGGGGACACTGAAGCTTTCTTT.

This clone was counted between two and nine times. This sequence joins TRBV19 and TRBJ1-5; D is undetermined. This CDR3 has 15 amino acids. The germline V and J ends were trimmed by 3 bases and 2 bases, with 11 bases remaining between them. The germline V gene encodes CDR1 LNHDA and CDR2 SQIVND (reference sequence). The CDR3 loop reads CASSIERRRNQPQHF. The DNA of the CDR3 is TGTGCCAGTAGTATTGAGCGGCGCCGCAATCAGCCCCAGCATTTT. Filled out from reference TRBV19 and TRBJ1-5, the complete variable domain reads DGGITQSPKYLFRKEGQNVTLSCEQNLNHDAMYWYRQDPGQGLRLIYYSQIVNDFQKGDIAEGYSVSREKKESFPLTVTSAQKNPTAFYLCASSIERRRNQPQHFGDGTRLSIL.